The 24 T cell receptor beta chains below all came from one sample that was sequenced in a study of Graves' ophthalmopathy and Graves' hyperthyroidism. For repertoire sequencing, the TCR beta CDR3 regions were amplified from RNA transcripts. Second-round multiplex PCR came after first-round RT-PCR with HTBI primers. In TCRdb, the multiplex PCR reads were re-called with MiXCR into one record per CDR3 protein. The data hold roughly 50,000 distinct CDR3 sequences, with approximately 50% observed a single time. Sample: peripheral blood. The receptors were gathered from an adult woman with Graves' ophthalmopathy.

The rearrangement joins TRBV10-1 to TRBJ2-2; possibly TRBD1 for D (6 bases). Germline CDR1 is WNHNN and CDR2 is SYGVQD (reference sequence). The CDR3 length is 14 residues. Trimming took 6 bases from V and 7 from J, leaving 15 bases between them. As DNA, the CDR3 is TGCGCCAGCAGGGAGGTAACAGGGCGCGGGGAGCTGTTTTTT. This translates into CASREVTGRGELFF.

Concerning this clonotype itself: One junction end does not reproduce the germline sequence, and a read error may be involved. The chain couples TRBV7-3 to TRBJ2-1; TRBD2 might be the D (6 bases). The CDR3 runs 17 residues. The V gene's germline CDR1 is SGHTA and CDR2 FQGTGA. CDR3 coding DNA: TGTGCCAGCAGCTTAAGGGCTGTAGCGGCGGAGGGAGATGAGCGGTTCTTC. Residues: CASSLRAVAAEGDERFF.

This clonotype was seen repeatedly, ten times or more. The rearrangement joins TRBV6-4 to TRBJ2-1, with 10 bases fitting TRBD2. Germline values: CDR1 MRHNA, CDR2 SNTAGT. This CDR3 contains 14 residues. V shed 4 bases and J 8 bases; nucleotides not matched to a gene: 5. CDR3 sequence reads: CASSVLAGEDEQFF. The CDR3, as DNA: TGTGCCAGCAGTGTCCTAGCGGGAGAGGATGAGCAGTTCTTC.

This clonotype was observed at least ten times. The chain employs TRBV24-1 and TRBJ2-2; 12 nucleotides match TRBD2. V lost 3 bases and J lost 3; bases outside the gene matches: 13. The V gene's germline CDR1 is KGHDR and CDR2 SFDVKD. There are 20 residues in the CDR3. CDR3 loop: CATSDPKHLAGGEYTGELFF. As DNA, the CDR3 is TGTGCCACCAGTGATCCGAAACACCTAGCGGGAGGGGAGTACACCGGGGAGCTGTTTTTT.

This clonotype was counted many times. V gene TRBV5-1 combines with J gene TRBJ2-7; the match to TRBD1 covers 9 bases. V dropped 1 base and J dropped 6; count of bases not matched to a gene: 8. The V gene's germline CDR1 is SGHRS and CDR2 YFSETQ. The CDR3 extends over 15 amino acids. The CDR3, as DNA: TGCGCCAGCAGCTTGCAACCGGGACAGGGATCCGAGCAGTACTTC. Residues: CASSLQPGQGSEQYF.

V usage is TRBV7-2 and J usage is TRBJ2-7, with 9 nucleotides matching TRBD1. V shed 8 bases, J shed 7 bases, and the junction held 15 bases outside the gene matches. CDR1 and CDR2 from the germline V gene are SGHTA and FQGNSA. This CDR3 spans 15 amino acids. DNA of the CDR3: TGTGCCAGCCGCCGGGACAGGGTATCCACCGGGGAGCAGTACTTC. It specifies CASRRDRVSTGEQYF.

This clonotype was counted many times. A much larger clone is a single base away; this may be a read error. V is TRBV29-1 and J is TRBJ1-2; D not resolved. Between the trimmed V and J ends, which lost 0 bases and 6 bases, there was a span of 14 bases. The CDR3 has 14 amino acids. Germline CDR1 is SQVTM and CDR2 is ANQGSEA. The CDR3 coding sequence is TGCAGCGTTGAAGATCTGAGCCAAACTGATGGCTACACCTTC. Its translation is CSVEDLSQTDGYTF. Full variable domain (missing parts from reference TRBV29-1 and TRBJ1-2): SAVISQKPSRDICQRGTSLTIQCQVDSQVTMMFWYRQQPGQSLTLIATANQGSEATYESGFVIDKFPISRPNLTFSTLTVSNMSPEDSSIYLCSVEDLSQTDGYTFGSGTRLTVV.

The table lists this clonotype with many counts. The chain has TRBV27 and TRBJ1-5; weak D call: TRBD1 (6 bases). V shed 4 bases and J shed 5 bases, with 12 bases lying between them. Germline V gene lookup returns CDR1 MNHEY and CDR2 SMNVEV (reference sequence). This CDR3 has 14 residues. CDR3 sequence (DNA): TGTGCCAGCAGTTCCAGGGGCAGTTATCAGCCCCAGCATTTT. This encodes CASSSRGSYQPQHF.

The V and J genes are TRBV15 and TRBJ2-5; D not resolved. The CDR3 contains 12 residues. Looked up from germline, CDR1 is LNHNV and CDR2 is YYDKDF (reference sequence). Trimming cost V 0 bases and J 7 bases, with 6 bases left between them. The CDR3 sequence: CATSRDLGTQYF. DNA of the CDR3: TGTGCCACCAGCAGAGATTTGGGGACCCAGTACTTC.

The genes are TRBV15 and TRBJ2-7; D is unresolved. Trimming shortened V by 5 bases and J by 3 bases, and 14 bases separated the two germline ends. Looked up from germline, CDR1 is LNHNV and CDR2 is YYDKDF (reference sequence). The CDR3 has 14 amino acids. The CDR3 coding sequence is TGTGCCACCAGCCTAGGGTTTCGAGGCTACGAGCAGTACTTC. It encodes CATSLGFRGYEQYF. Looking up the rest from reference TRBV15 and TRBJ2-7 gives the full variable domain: DAMVIQNPRYQVTQFGKPVTLSCSQTLNHNVMYWYQQKSSQAPKLLFHYYDKDFNNEADTPDNFQSRRPNTSFCFLDIRSPGLGDTAMYLCATSLGFRGYEQYFGPGTRLTVT.

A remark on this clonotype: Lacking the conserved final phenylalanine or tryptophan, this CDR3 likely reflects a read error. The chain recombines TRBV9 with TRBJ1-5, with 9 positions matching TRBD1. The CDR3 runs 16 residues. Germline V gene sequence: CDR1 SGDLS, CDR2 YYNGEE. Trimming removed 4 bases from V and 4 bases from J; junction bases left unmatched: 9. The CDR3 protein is CASSTNRGLRNQPQHL. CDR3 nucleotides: TGTGCCAGCAGCACGAACAGGGGGCTTCGGAATCAGCCCCAGCATTTG.

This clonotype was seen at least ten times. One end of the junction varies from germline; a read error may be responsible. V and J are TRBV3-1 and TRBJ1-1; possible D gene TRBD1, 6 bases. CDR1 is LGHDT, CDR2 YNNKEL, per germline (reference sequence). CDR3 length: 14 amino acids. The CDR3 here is CASSPALGGTEAFF. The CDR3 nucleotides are TGTGCCAGCAGCCCAGCCCTGGGGGGCACTGAAGCTTTTTTT.

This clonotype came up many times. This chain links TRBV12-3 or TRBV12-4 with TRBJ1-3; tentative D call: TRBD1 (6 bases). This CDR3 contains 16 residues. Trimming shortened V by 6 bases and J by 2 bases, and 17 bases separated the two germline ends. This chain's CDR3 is CASSEYGGFTGNTIYF. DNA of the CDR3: TGTGCCAGCAGCGAGTATGGGGGCTTTACTGGAAACACCATATATTTT.

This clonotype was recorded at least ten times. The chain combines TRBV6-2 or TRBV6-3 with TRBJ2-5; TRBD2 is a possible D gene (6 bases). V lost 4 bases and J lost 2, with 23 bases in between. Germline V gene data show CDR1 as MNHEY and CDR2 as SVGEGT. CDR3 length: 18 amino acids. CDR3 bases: TGTGCCAGCAGTTCCCAAGACCTACTAGCAAACCCACAAGAGACCCAGTACTTC. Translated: CASSSQDLLANPQETQYF.

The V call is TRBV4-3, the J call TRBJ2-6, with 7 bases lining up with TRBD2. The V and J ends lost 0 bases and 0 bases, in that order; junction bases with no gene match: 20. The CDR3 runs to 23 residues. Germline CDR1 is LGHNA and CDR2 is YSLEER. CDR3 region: CASSQDSAGIREAYNSGANVLTF. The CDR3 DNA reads TGCGCCAGCAGCCAAGATTCTGCTGGTATACGGGAGGCCTACAACTCTGGGGCCAACGTCCTGACTTTC.

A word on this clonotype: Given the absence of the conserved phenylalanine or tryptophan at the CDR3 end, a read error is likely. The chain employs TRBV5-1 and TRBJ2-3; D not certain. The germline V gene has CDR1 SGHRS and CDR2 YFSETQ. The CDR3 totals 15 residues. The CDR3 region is CASSFGIGDPDTQYL. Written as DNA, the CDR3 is TGCGCCAGCAGCTTTGGGATTGGGGATCCAGACACGCAGTATTTA.

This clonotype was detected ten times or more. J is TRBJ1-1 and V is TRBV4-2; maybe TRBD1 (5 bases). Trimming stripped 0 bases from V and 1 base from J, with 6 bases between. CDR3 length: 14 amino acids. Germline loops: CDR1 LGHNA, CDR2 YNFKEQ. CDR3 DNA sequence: TGTGCCAGCAGCCAAGATCAGGGGAACACTGAAGCTTTCTTT. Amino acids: CASSQDQGNTEAFF.

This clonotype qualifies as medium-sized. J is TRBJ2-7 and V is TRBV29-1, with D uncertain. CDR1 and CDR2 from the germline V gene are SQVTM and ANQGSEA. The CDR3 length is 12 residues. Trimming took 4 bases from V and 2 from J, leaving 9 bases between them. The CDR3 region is CSVGSGTYEQYF. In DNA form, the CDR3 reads TGCAGCGTTGGGTCTGGGACCTACGAGCAGTACTTC.

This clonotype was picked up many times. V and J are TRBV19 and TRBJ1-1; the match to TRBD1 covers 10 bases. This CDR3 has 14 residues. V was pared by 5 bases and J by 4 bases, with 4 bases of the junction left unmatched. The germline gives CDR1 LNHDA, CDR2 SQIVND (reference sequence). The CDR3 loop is CASSSGQGSTEAFF. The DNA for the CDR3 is TGTGCCAGTAGTTCGGGACAGGGGAGCACTGAAGCTTTCTTT.

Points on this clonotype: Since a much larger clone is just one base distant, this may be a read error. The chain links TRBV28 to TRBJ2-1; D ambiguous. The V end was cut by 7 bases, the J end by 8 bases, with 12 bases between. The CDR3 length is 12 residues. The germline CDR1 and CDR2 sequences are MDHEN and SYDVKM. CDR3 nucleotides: TGTGCCAGCAAAGCCTCTAACGATGAGCAGTTCTTC. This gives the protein CASKASNDEQFF.

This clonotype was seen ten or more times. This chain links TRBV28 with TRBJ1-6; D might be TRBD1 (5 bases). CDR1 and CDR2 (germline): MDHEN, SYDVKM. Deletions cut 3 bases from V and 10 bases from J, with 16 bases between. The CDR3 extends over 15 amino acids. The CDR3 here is CASSFLPDRGSPLHF. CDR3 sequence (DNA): TGTGCCAGCAGTTTCTTACCGGACCGGGGGTCACCCCTCCACTTT.

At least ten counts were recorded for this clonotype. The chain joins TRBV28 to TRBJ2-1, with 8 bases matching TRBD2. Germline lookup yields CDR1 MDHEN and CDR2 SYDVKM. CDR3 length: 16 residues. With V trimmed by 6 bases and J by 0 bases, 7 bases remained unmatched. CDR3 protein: CASSGTSGSSYNEQFF. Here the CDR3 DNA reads TGTGCCAGCAGCGGAACAAGCGGGAGCTCCTACAATGAGCAGTTCTTC.

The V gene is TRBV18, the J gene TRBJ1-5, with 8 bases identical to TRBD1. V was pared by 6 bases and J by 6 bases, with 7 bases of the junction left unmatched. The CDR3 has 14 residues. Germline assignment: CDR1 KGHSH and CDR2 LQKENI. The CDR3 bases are TGTGCCAGCTCTCCAGGACAGGGTTTTCAGCCCCAGCATTTT. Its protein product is CASSPGQGFQPQHF.

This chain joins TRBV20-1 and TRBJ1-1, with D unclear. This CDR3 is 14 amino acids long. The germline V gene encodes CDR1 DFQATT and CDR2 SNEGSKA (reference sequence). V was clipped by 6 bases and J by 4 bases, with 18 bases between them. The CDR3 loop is CSASRLTGRTEAFF. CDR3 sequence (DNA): TGCAGTGCAAGCAGGTTGACTGGGCGCACTGAAGCTTTCTTT.